This is a list of T cell receptor beta chains from one sample in a study of blood T cell repertoires in COVID-19. Assay: immunoSEQ multiplex PCR; the TCRdb copy retains only in-frame clones and omits some. The sample lists 70,000 to 85,000 clones, about 88% occurring once. What was sequenced was peripheral blood. All receptors come from a human donor in a cohort sampled during active COVID-19. CDR3s include the opening cysteine and the closing phenylalanine or tryptophan. Fields, in order: V gene, D gene, J gene, clone size, CDR3 protein, CDR3 DNA. D genes are given only for firm matches. Where a row states a size, it is once, few, many or the class of an expanded clone; other rows omit it.

V: TRBV28; D: NA; J: TRBJ2-7; size: once; CDR3: CASSLRDRPVFEQYF; DNA: TGTGCCAGCAGTTTACGCGACAGGCCCGTGTTCGAGCAGTACTTC
V: TRBV5-1; D: NA; J: TRBJ2-7; size: NA; CDR3: CASKLTGNSYEQYF; DNA: TGCGCCAGCAAACTCACAGGGAACTCCTACGAGCAGTACTTC
V: TRBV19; D: TRBD1; J: TRBJ2-1; size: NA; CDR3: CASSVGQGRGWGFANEQFF; DNA: TGTGCCAGTAGTGTTGGACAGGGAAGGGGCTGGGGTTTCGCCAATGAGCAGTTCTTC
V: TRBV11-2; D: TRBD2; J: TRBJ2-1; size: NA; CDR3: CASSPRTSGSTYNEQFF; DNA: TGTGCCAGCAGCCCGCGGACTAGCGGGAGTACCTACAATGAGCAGTTCTTC
V: TRBV2; D: TRBD2; J: TRBJ2-3; size: NA; CDR3: CASSLTSGRGADTQYF; DNA: TGTGCCAGCAGCCTCACTAGCGGGAGGGGTGCAGATACGCAGTATTTT
V: TRBV7-6; D: NA; J: TRBJ2-1; size: NA; CDR3: CASSSVAPPIGYNEQFF; DNA: TGTGCCAGCAGCTCTGTAGCGCCACCCATAGGGTACAATGAGCAGTTCTTC
V: TRBV27; D: TRBD2; J: TRBJ2-4; size: once; CDR3: CASSLQLAGAIQYF; DNA: TGTGCCAGCAGTTTACAACTAGCGGGAGCAATTCAGTACTTC
V: TRBV28; D: NA; J: TRBJ1-1; size: NA; CDR3: CASSLSPQGIMLF; DNA: TGTGCCAGCAGTTTATCGCCGCAGGGTATTATGCTCTTT
V: TRBV2; D: TRBD2; J: TRBJ2-5; size: NA; CDR3: CAGGVAGNPQETQYF; DNA: TGTGCCGGGGGGGTGGCGGGGAACCCCCAAGAGACCCAGTACTTC
V: TRBV2; D: TRBD1; J: TRBJ2-7; size: NA; CDR3: CASEGARYEQYF; DNA: TGTGCCAGCGAGGGGGCCCGCTACGAGCAGTACTTC
V: TRBV18; D: TRBD1; J: TRBJ2-3; size: NA; CDR3: CASSPSQGGATDTQYF; DNA: TGTGCCAGCTCACCATCACAGGGGGGCGCGACAGATACGCAGTATTTT
V: TRBV4-1; D: TRBD2; J: TRBJ2-1; size: NA; CDR3: CASSPFTSGPSYNEQFF; DNA: TGCGCCAGCAGCCCTTTTACTAGCGGGCCCTCCTACAATGAGCAGTTCTTC